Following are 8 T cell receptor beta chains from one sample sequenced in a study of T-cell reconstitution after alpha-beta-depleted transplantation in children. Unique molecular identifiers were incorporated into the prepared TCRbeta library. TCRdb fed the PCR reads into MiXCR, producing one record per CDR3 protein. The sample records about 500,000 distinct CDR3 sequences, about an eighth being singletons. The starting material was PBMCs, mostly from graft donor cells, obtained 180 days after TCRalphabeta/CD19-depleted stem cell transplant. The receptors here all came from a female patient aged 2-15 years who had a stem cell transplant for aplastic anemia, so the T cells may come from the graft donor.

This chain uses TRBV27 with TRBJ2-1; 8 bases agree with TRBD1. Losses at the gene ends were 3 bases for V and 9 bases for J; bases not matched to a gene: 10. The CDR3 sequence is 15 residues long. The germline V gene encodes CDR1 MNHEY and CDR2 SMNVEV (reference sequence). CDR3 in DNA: TGTGCCAGCAGTTTGGTCCCCAGGGGGCGGGGTGAGCAGTTCTTC. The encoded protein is CASSLVPRGRGEQFF.

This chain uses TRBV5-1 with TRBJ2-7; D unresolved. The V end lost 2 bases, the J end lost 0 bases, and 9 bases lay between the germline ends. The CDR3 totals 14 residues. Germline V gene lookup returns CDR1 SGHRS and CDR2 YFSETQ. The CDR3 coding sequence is TGCGCCAGCAGCTTATGGTCGAGCTCCTACGAGCAGTACTTC. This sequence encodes CASSLWSSSYEQYF. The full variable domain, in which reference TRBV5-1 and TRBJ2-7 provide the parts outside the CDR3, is KAGVTQTPRYLIKTRGQQVTLSCSPISGHRSVSWYQQTPGQGLQFLFEYFSETQRNKGNFPGRFSGRQFSNSRSEMNVSTLELGDSALYLCASSLWSSSYEQYFGPGTRLTVT.

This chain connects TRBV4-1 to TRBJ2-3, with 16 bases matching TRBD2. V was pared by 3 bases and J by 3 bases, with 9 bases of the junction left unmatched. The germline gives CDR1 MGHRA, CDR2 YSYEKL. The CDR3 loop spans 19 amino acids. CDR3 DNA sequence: TGCGCCAGCAGCCACACCCCCCTGGGACTAGCGGGAGGGACAGATACGCAGTATTTT. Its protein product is CASSHTPLGLAGGTDTQYF.

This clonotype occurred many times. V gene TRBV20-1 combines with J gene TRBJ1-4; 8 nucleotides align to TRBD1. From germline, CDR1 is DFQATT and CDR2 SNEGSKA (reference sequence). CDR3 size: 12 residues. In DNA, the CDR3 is TGCAGCGCTGACAGGGGTAATGAAAAACTGTTTTTT. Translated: CSADRGNEKLFF.

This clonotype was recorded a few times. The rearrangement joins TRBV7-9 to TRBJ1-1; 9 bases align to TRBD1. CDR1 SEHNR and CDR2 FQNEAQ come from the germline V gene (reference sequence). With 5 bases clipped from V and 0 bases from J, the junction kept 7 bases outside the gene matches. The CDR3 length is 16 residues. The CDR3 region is CASSLPGQGLNTEAFF. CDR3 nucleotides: TGTGCCAGCAGCCTACCGGGACAGGGTCTGAACACTGAAGCTTTCTTT.

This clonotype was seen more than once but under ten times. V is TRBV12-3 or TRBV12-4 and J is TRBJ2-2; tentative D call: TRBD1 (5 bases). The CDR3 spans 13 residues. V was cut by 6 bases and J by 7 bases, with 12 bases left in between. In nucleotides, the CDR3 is TGTGCCAGCAGCCATCGCCAGGGCGGGGAGCTGTTTTTT. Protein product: CASSHRQGGELFF.

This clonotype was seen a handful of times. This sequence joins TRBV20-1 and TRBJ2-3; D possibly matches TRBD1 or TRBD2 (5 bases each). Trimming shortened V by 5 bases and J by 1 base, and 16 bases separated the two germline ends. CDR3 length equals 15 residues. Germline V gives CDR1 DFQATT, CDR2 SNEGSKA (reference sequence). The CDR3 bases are TGCAGTGCTTCCAGGCCCGGGACCGGCACAGATACGCAGTATTTT. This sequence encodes CSASRPGTGTDTQYF.

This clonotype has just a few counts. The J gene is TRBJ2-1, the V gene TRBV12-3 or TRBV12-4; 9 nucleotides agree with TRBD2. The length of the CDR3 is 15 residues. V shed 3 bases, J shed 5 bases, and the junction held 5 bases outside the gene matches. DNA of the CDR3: TGTGCCAGCAGTTTGGCGACTAGCGGCCACAATGAGCAGTTCTTC. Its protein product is CASSLATSGHNEQFF.